This T cell receptor (beta chain) is from a study of technical replicates of blood from several donors. Germline values: CDR1 MNHNY, CDR2 SVGAGI (reference sequence). Unmatched junction bases numbered 6, after V lost 7 bases and J lost 1 base. The CDR3 sequence is 14 residues long. Assay used: immunoSEQ multiplex PCR; TCRdb lists only in-frame clones, some missing. The sample shows 98,000 or so clones, 95% of them seen only once. This clonotype was sampled from a human donor in good health. The J gene is TRBJ1-2, the V gene TRBV6-6; 7 nucleotides line up with TRBD1. The sequenced material came from T cells isolated from PBMCs. CDR3 nucleotide sequence: TGTGCCAGCAAGGAGGGACAGTTTAACTATGGCTACACCTTC. Protein product: CASKEGQFNYGYTF.